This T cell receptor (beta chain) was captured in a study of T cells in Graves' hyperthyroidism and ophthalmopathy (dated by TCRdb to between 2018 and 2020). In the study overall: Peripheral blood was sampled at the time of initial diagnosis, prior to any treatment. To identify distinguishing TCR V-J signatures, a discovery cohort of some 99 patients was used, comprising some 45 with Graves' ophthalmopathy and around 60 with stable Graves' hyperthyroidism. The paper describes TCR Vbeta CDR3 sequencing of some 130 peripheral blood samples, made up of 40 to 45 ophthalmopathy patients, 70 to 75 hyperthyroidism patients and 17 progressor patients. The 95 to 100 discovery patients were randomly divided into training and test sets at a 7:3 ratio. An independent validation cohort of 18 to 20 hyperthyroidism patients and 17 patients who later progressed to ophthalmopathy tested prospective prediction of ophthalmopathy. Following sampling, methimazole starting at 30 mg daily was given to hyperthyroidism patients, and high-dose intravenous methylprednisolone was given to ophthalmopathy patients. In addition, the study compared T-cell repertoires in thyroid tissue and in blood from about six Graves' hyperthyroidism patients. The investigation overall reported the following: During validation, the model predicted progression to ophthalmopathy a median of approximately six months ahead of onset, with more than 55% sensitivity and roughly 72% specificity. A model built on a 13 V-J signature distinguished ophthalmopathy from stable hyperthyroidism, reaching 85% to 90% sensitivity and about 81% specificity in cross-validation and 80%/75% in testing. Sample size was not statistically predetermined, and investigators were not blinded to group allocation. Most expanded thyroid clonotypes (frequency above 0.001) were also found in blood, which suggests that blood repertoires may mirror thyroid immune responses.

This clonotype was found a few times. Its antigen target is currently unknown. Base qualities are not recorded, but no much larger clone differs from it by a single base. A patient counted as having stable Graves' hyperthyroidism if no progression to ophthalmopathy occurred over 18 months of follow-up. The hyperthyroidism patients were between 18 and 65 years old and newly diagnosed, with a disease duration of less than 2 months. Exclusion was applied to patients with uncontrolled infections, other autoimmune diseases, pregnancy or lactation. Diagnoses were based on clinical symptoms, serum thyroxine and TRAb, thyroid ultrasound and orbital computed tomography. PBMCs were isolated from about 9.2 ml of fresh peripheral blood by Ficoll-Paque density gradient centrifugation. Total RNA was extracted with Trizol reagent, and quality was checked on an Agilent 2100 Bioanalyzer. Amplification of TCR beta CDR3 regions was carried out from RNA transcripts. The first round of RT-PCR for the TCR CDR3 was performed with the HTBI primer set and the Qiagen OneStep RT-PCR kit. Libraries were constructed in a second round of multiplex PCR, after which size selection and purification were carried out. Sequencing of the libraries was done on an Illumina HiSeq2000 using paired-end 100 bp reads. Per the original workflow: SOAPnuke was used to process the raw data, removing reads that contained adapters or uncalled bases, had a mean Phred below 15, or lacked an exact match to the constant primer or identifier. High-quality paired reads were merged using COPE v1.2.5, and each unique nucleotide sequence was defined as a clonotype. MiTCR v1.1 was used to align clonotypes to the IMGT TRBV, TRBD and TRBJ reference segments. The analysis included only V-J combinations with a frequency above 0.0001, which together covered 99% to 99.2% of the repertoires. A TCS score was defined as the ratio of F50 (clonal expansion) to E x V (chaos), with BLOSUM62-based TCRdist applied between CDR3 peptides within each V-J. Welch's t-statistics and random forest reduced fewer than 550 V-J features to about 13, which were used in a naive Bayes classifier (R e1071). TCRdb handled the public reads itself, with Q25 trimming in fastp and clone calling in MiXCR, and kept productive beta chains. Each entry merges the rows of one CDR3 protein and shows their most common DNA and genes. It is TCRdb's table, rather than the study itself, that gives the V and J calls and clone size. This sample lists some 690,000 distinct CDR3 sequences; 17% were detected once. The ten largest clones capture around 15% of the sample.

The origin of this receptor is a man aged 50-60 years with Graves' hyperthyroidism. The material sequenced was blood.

The CDR3: CSARDPGTGNIYEQYF. The nucleotide sequence is TGCAGTGCTAGAGATCCAGGGACAGGGAACATCTACGAGCAGTACTTC. Rearrangement joined TRBV20-1 to TRBJ2-7; 9 middle bases align to TRBD1. Trimming leaves V shorter by 0 bases and J shorter by 3 bases, with the junction holding 9 bases beyond the gene matches. Counted from cysteine to phenylalanine, this CDR3 has 16 amino acids. The entry retains the CDR3 DNA only, 48 bases that are in frame from base 1. Via the germline V gene (reference sequence), CDR1 is DFQATT and CDR2 SNEGSKA.